A single sample is the source of the 21 T cell receptor beta chains below, sequenced in a study of shared clonotypes between healthy human individuals. Clones were sequenced by immunoSEQ multiplex PCR, and TCRdb holds only the in-frame ones, with some missing. The sample records about 490,000 clones, roughly 85% being singletons. Sequencing was done on a sample of PBMCs. The source of these receptors is a woman aged 40 to 50 in good health. Some clones in this sample may be carry-over from other donors' samples.

The sample holds one count of this clone. The genes are TRBV7-2 and TRBJ2-1; TRBD1 agrees at 10 bases. V trimming: 5 bases; J trimming: 10 bases; junction bases outside the gene matches: 14. The CDR3 length is 16 residues. Germline CDR1 and CDR2: SGHTA and FQGNSA. CDR3 region: CASSEPGTGATGEQFF. In nucleotides, the CDR3 is TGTGCCAGCAGCGAGCCTGGGACAGGGGCGACGGGGGAGCAGTTCTTC.

Comments on this clone: A much bigger clone sits one base away, suggesting this may be a read error. The sample carries other DNA sequences with the same CDR3. The rearrangement joins TRBV11-2 to TRBJ1-1; D gene ambiguous. The length of the CDR3 is 13 residues. Germline CDR1 reads SGHAT; CDR2 reads FQNNGV. Trimming shortened V by 5 bases and J by 2 bases, and 9 bases separated the two germline ends. For the CDR3, the DNA is TGTGCCAGCAGCCCGCAACCTAACACTGAAGCTTTCTTT. It translates to CASSPQPNTEAFF.

The table lists this clone with a few counts. The chain links TRBV7-8 to TRBJ2-7; D could derive from TRBD1 or TRBD2 (5 bases each). Looked up from germline, CDR1 is SGHVS and CDR2 is FQNEAQ. This CDR3 is 15 amino acids long. V was cut by 1 base and J by 4 bases, with 14 bases left in between. In DNA, the CDR3 is TGTGCCAGCAGCTTAGAGGGACCTTCCAAGTACGAGCAGTACTTC. Translating it yields CASSLEGPSKYEQYF.

The chain recombines TRBV28 with TRBJ2-5; a possible D gene is TRBD2 (6 bases). CDR1 is MDHEN, CDR2 SYDVKM, per germline. Trimming left V 5 bases short and J 5 bases short, with 21 bases between. The CDR3 covers 16 residues. The CDR3 sequence is CASSPEGLQGGETQYF. The DNA for the CDR3 is TGTGCCAGCAGTCCCGAGGGGCTTCAAGGAGGGGAGACCCAGTACTTC.

This clone was detected a few times. The genes are TRBV9 and TRBJ2-2; D call uncertain. Germline CDR1 and CDR2: SGDLS and YYNGEE. CDR3 length: 13 amino acids. The ends were cut back, 0 bases at V and 7 bases at J, with 7 bases in the middle. The CDR3 bases are TGTGCCAGCAGCGTAGCCCTCCGCGGGGAGCTGTTTTTT. This encodes CASSVALRGELFF. The full variable domain, completed using reference TRBV9 and TRBJ2-2, is DSGVTQTPKHLITATGQRVTLRCSPRSGDLSVYWYQQSLDQGLQFLIQYYNGEERAKGNILERFSAQQFPDLHSELNLSSLELGDSALYFCASSVALRGELFFGEGSRLTVL.

In the case of this clone: Since a far larger clone is one base different, this is likely a read error. The chain employs TRBV1 and TRBJ1-1; the D call in the table, TRBD1, was not verified against the DNA. TRBV1 is flagged as a pseudogene. The CDR3 length is 15 residues. CDR3: CTSSREDRENTEAFF. The CDR3 DNA reads as TGCACCAGCAGCCGAGAAGACAGGGAGAACACTGAAGCTTTCTTT.

The V gene is TRBV4-1, the J gene TRBJ2-7, with D perhaps TRBD2 (5 bases). The V end was cut by 2 bases, the J end by 5 bases, with 7 bases between. Germline-derived CDR1 and CDR2 are MGHRA and YSYEKL. The CDR3 sequence is 12 residues long. This CDR3 reads CASSQIGDEQYF. Here the CDR3 DNA reads TGCGCCAGCAGCCAAATCGGGGACGAGCAGTACTTC.

At least ten counts were recorded for this clone. The chain has TRBV6-5 and TRBJ1-2; D is ambiguous. V dropped 5 bases and J dropped 3 bases, with 10 bases sitting between them. CDR3 length equals 13 residues. Germline V gene lookup returns CDR1 MNHEY and CDR2 SVGAGI. The CDR3, as DNA: TGTGCCAGCAGTAAAGACGCGTACTATGGCTACACCTTC. As protein: CASSKDAYYGYTF.

This chain uses TRBV28 with TRBJ1-1, with 9 nucleotides matching TRBD1. From germline, CDR1 is MDHEN and CDR2 SYDVKM. Losses at the gene ends were 5 bases for V and 5 bases for J; bases not matched to a gene: 12. The CDR3 has 16 residues. The chain's CDR3 is CASSRPGTGRGTEAFF. The CDR3 nucleotides are TGTGCCAGCAGTCGGCCCGGGACAGGGCGCGGGACTGAAGCTTTCTTT. The full variable domain, its missing parts supplied by reference TRBV28 and TRBJ1-1, is DVKVTQSSRYLVKRTGEKVFLECVQDMDHENMFWYRQDPGLGLRLIYFSYDVKMKEKGDIPEGYSVSREKKERFSLILESASTNQTSMYLCASSRPGTGRGTEAFFGQGTRLTVV.

CDR3 sequence reads: CASSFSVSGGGYTF. DNA for the CDR3: TGTGCCAGCAGCTTCTCAGTCTCCGGGGGGGGCTACACCTTC. V gene TRBV7-6 combines with J gene TRBJ1-2; tentative D call: TRBD1 (5 bases). The germline V gene has CDR1 SGHVS and CDR2 FNYEAQ. The V gene lost 3 bases and the J gene lost 8 bases, with 16 bases spanning the gap. The length of the CDR3 is 14 residues.

In this sample, this clone turned up a few times. V is TRBV6-6 and J is TRBJ2-7; D is ambiguous. This CDR3 has 14 amino acids. Trimming stripped 0 bases from V and 2 bases from J, with 8 bases between. Germline CDR1 reads MNHNY; CDR2 reads SVGAGI (reference sequence). DNA of the CDR3: TGTGCCAGCAGTTACTCTGATACAGCCTACGAGCAGTACTTC. Encoded protein: CASSYSDTAYEQYF.

J is TRBJ2-5 and V is TRBV15; TRBD1 might be the D (5 bases). The CDR3 has 14 residues. CDR1 and CDR2 from the germline V gene are LNHNV and YYDKDF (reference sequence). V was cut by 0 bases and J by 6 bases, with 11 bases left in between. The CDR3 protein is CATSRDKGFKTQYF. In DNA, the CDR3 is TGTGCCACCAGCAGAGATAAGGGGTTTAAGACCCAGTACTTC.

The CDR3 reads CASSLSSGEAYEQYF. As DNA, the CDR3 is TGTGCCAGCAGCTTATCTAGCGGAGAGGCCTACGAGCAGTACTTC. The J gene is TRBJ2-7, the V gene TRBV11-2; TRBD2 aligns across 7 bases. With 2 bases clipped from V and 2 bases from J, the junction kept 6 bases outside the gene matches. The CDR3 loop spans 15 amino acids. CDR1 and CDR2 (germline): SGHAT, FQNNGV.

This clone was observed a single time. CDR3 amino acids: CASSFEAGSGYTF. The CDR3, as DNA: TGTGCCAGCAGTTTTGAGGCAGGCTCTGGCTACACCTTC. The chain carries TRBV28 and TRBJ1-2; D unresolved. Trimming shortened V by 3 bases and J by 7 bases, and 12 bases separated the two germline ends. CDR1 is MDHEN, CDR2 SYDVKM, per germline. The CDR3 is 13 amino acids.

The gene calls are TRBV5-4 and TRBJ1-1; TRBD1 might be the D (6 bases). Germline loops: CDR1 SGHNT, CDR2 YYREEE (reference sequence). V was shortened by 6 bases and J by 7 bases, with 16 bases between the two germline ends. The CDR3 length is 13 residues. The CDR3 sequence is CASNLLTGSEAFF. The DNA for the CDR3 is TGTGCCAGCAACCTATTGACAGGTAGTGAAGCTTTCTTT.

There are a few counts of this clone. V gene TRBV7-2 combines with J gene TRBJ2-7; D gene unclear. The germline V and J ends were trimmed by 5 bases and 5 bases, with 10 bases remaining between them. Per the germline V gene, CDR1 is SGHTA and CDR2 is FQGNSA. The CDR3 loop spans 12 amino acids. Written as DNA, the CDR3 is TGTGCCAGCAGCCGGATAGAGGACGAGCAGTACTTC. Amino acid sequence: CASSRIEDEQYF. Based on the CDR3 plus reference TRBV7-2 and TRBJ2-7, the full variable domain is GAGVSQSPSNKVTEKGKDVELRCDPISGHTALYWYRQSLGQGLEFLIYFQGNSAPDKSGLPSDRFSAERTGGSVSTLTIQRTQQEDSAVYLCASSRIEDEQYFGPGTRLTVT.

As for this clone: The sample has other DNA sequences that encode this CDR3 too. The rearrangement uses TRBV29-1 and TRBJ2-7, with 9 bases fitting TRBD1. Germline loops: CDR1 SQVTM, CDR2 ANQGSEA. The CDR3 is made up of 12 amino acids. The V and J ends lost 6 bases and 6 bases, in that order; junction bases with no gene match: 6. The CDR3 is CSVGQGLGEQYF. CDR3 DNA: TGCAGCGTGGGACAGGGATTAGGCGAGCAGTACTTC.

The chain couples TRBV4-3 to TRBJ2-2; possible D gene TRBD2, 6 bases. The CDR3 is made up of 16 amino acids. V was cut by 1 base and J by 4 bases, with 13 bases left in between. Germline assignment: CDR1 LGHNA and CDR2 YSLEER. CDR3 bases: TGCGCCAGCAGCCAAGCTGACTCTAGCGCCACCGGGGAGCTGTTTTTT. Translating it yields CASSQADSSATGELFF.

This chain connects TRBV15 to TRBJ1-4, with unresolved D. Germline V gene sequence: CDR1 LNHNV, CDR2 YYDKDF (reference sequence). The CDR3 loop spans 14 amino acids. Trimming removed 0 bases from V and 8 bases from J, with 10 bases in between. The CDR3 coding sequence is TGTGCCACCAGCAGAGATCTAACACCAGAAAAACTGTTTTTT. Encoded protein: CATSRDLTPEKLFF.

The chain's CDR3 is CASSPPTRQDEQFF. The CDR3 nucleotides are TGTGCCAGCAGCCCCCCGACTAGACAGGATGAGCAGTTCTTC. V and J are TRBV9 and TRBJ2-1; D is perhaps TRBD1 or TRBD2 (6 bases each). V was cut by 4 bases and J by 8 bases, with 16 bases left in between. In germline, CDR1 is SGDLS, CDR2 YYNGEE. The length of the CDR3 is 14 residues.

This clone was observed at least ten times. V is TRBV6-1 and J is TRBJ2-5, with D perhaps assigned TRBD1 or TRBD2 (5 bases each). CDR1 and CDR2 (germline): MNHNS, SASEGT. Trimming left V 0 bases short and J 5 bases short, with 16 bases between. The CDR3 loop spans 16 amino acids. This chain's CDR3 is CASSEARGSPQETQYF. CDR3 nucleotide sequence: TGTGCCAGCAGTGAAGCCCGGGGCAGCCCCCAGGAGACCCAGTACTTC.